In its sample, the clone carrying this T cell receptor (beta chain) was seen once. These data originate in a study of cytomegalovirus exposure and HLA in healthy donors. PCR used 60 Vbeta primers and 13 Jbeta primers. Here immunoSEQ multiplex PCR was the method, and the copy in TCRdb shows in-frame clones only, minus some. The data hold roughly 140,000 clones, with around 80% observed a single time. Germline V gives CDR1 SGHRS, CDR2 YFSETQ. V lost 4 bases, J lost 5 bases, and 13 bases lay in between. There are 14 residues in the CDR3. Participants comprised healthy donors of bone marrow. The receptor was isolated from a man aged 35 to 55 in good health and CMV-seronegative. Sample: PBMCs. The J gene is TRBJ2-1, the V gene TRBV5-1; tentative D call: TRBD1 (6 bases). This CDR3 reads CASSIWGRNNEQFF. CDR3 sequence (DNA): TGCGCCAGCAGCATCTGGGGGCGAAACAATGAGCAGTTCTTC.